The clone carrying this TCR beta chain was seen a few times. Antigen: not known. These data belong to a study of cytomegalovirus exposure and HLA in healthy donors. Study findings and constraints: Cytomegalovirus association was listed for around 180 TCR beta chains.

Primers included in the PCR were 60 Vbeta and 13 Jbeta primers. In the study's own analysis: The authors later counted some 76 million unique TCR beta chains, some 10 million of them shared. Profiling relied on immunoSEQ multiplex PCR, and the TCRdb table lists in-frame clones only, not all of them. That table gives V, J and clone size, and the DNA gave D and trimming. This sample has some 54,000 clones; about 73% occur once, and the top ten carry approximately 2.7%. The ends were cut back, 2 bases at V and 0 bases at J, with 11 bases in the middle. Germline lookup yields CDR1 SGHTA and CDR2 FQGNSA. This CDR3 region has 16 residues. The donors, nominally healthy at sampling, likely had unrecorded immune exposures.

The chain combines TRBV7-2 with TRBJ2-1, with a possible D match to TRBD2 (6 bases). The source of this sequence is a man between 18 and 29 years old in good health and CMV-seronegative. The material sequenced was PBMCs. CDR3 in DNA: TGTGCCAGCAGCTTATGGGGGGTATTCTCCTACAATGAGCAGTTCTTC. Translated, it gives CASSLWGVFSYNEQFF.